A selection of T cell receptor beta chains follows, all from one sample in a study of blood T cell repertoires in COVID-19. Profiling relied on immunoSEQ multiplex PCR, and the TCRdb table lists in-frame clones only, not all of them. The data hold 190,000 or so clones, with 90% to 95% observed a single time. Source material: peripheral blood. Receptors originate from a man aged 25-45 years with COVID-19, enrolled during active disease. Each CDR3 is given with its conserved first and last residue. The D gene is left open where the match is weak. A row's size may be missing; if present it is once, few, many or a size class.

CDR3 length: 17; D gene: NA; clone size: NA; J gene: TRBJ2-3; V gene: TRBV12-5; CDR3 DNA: TGTGCTAGTGGTTTTCGGACTCCCGGGAATAGGGCAGATACGCAGTATTTT; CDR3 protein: CASGFRTPGNRADTQYF
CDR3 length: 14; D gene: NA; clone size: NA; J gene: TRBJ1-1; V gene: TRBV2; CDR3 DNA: TGTGCCAGTCGCCGAGGACGGGAATACACTGAAGCTTTCTTT; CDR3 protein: CASRRGREYTEAFF
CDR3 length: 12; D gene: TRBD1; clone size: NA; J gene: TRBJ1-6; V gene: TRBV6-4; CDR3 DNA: TGTGCCAGCAGTGACTCAGGGGGCCTCCTCCACTTT; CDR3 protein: CASSDSGGLLHF
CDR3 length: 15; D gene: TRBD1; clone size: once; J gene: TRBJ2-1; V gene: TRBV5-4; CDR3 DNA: TGTGCCAGCAGCTCCGGAAGGACAGGGGACAGCGAGCAGTTCTTC; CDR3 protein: CASSSGRTGDSEQFF
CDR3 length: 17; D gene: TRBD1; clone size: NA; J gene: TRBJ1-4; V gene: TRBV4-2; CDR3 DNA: TGTGCCAGCAGCCAGCGACAAGGACAGGGGCCTAATGAAAAACTGTTTTTT; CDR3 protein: CASSQRQGQGPNEKLFF
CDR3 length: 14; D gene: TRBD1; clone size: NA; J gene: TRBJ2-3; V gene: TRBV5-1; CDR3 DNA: TGCGCCAGCAGCTCGGACAGGGCAACAGATACGCAGTATTTT; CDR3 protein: CASSSDRATDTQYF
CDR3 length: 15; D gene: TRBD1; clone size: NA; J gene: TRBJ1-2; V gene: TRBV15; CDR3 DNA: TGTGCCACCAGCAGAGATCGTGGGACAGGGTCCGGCTACACCTTC; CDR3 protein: CATSRDRGTGSGYTF
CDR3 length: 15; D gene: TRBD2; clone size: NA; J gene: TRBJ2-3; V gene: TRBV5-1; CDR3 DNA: TGCGCCAGCAGCCTGCCTAGCGGGGGGGCAGATACGCAGTATTTT; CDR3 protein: CASSLPSGGADTQYF
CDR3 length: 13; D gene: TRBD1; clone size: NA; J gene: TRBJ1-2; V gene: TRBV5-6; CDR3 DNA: TGTGCCAGCAGCTTGATCGACAGGGATGGCTACACCTTC; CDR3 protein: CASSLIDRDGYTF
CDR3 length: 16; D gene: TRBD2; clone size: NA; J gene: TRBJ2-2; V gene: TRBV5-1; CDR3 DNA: TGCGCCAGCAGCTTGGTGGGCAGCGGGGACACCGGGGAGCTGTTTTTT; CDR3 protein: CASSLVGSGDTGELFF
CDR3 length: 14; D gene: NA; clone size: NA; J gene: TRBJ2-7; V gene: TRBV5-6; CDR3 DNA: TGTGCCAGCAGCACAGCCGGGACATTCTACGAGCAGTACTTC; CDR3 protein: CASSTAGTFYEQYF
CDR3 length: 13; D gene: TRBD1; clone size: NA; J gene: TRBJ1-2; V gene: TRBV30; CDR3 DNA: TGTGCCTGTAACAGGGGGCTCGGGTATGGCTACACCTTC; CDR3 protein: CACNRGLGYGYTF
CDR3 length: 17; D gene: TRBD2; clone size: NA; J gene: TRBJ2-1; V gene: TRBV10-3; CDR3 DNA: TGTGCCATCAGTGAGGAGGGACTAGCGGGGGGGGTTACTGAGCAGTTCTTC; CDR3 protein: CAISEEGLAGGVTEQFF
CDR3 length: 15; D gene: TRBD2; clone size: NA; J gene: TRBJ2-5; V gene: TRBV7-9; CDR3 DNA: TGTGCCAGCAGCTTAAACGGGGGGGCCGGAGAGACCCAGTACTTC; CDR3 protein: CASSLNGGAGETQYF
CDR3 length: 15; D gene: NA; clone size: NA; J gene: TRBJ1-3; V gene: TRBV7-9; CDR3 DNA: TGTGCCAGCAGCGTCTGGGGGCTGGATGGAAACACCATATATTTT; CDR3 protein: CASSVWGLDGNTIYF
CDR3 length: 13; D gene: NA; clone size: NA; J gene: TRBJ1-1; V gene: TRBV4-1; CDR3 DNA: TGCGCCAGCAGCTTAGGAGGATCCACTGAAGCTTTCTTT; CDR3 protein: CASSLGGSTEAFF
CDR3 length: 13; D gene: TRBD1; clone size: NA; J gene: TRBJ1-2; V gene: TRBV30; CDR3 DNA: TGTGCCTGGCGACAGGGTTTCTTAAACGGCTACACCTTC; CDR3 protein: CAWRQGFLNGYTF
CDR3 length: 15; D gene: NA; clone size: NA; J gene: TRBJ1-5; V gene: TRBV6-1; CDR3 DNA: TGTGCCAGCAGTGAAGATTTTGGGGGCAGTCAGCCCCAGCATTTT; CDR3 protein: CASSEDFGGSQPQHF
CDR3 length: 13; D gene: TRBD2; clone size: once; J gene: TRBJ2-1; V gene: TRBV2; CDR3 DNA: TGTGCCAGCAGTGATTGGGAGCGGGGGGAGCAGTTCTTC; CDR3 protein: CASSDWERGEQFF
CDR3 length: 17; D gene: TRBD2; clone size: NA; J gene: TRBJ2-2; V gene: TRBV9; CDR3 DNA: TGTGCCAGCAGCGTAGGAGGAGCGGGAGCGAACACCGGGGAGCTGTTTTTT; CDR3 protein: CASSVGGAGANTGELFF
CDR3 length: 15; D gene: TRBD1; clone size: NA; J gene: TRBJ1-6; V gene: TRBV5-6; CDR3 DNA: TGTGCCAGCAGCTTCCGGGACAGTTCTAATTCACCCCTCCACTTT; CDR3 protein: CASSFRDSSNSPLHF
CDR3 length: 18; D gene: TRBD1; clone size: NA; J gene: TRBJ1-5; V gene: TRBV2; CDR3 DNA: TGTGCCAGCAGTGAAGCGGGGACAGATAATGGGGGCAATCAGCCCCAGCATTTT; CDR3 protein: CASSEAGTDNGGNQPQHF
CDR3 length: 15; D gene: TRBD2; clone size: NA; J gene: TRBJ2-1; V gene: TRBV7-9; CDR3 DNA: TGTGCCAGCAGCTTAGGTTCGACTAGCGTTGATGAGCAGTTCTTC; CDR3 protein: CASSLGSTSVDEQFF
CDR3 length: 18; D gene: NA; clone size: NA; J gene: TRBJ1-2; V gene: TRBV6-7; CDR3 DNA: TGTGCCAGCAATACTACGCAGGGACCGGGACTGAAAGGTTATGGCTACACCTTC; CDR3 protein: CASNTTQGPGLKGYGYTF
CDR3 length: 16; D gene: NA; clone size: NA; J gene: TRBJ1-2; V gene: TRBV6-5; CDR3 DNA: TGTGCCAGCAGTTCCGCGGGTCCTTTAAAGGACTATGGCTACACCTTC; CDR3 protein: CASSSAGPLKDYGYTF
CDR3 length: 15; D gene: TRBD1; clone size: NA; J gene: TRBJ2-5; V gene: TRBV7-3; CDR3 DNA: TGTGCCAGCAGCAGTAAGACAGGGGGCCGCGAGACCCAGTACTTC; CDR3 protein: CASSSKTGGRETQYF
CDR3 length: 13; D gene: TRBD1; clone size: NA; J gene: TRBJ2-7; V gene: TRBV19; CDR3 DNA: TGTGCCAGTAGTTGGGGACAGGCCCGCGAGCAGTACTTC; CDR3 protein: CASSWGQAREQYF
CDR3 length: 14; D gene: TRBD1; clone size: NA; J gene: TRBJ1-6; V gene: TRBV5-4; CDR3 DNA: TGTGCCAGCAGCTTAGGGACAGGGGGATCACCCCTCCACTTT; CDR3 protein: CASSLGTGGSPLHF
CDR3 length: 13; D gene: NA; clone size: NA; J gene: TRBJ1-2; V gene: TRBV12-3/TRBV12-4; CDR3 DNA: TGTGCCAGCAGCAGAGGACAGACCTCCGGCTACACCTTC; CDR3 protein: CASSRGQTSGYTF
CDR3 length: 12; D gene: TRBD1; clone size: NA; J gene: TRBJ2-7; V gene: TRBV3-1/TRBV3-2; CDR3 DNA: TGTGCCAGCAGCCAAGCCAGGGGGGAGCAGTACTTC; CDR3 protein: CASSQARGEQYF
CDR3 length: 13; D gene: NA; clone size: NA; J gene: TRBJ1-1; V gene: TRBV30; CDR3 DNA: TGTGCCTGGAGTGCGGACTTGATAACTGAAGCTTTCTTT; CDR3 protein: CAWSADLITEAFF
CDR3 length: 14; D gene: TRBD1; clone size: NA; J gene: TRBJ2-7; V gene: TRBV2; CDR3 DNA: TGTGCCAGCAGTGTGGGGACAGGCTTCTACGAGCAGTACTTC; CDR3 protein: CASSVGTGFYEQYF